These 27 T cell receptor beta chains were sequenced from one sample in a study of T cell responses to AZD1222 COVID-19 vaccine. Generated by immunoSEQ multiplex PCR, the TCRdb table keeps only in-frame clones and is missing some. The sample includes 100,000 to 150,000 clones, around 92% of them seen just once. The specimen comprised peripheral blood, sampled on day 0 of AZD1222 vaccination. The receptors stem from an adult in good health.

Only a few counts were recorded for this clone. This chain links TRBV19 with TRBJ2-7, with 10 nucleotides matching TRBD1. Germline V gene data show CDR1 as LNHDA and CDR2 as SQIVND (reference sequence). Unmatched junction bases numbered 7, after V lost 0 bases and J lost 2 bases. This CDR3 comprises 17 residues. The DNA for the CDR3 is TGTGCCAGTAGTATAGATCCCCGGACAGGGGGAACCTACGAGCAGTACTTC. Protein: CASSIDPRTGGTYEQYF.

The chain has TRBV2 and TRBJ1-1; D not certain. The V gene's germline CDR1 is SNHLY and CDR2 FYNNEI. Trimming pared 7 bases from V and 1 base from J, leaving 13 bases between. The CDR3 spans 14 residues. The CDR3 spells CASTVLGKNTEAFF. CDR3 DNA sequence: TGTGCCAGCACCGTCCTGGGGAAGAACACTGAAGCTTTCTTT.

J is TRBJ2-1 and V is TRBV29-1, with 9 nucleotides matching TRBD2. This CDR3 region has 14 residues. V was clipped by 8 bases and J by 5 bases; unmatched bases: 10. Germline V CDR1 and CDR2: SQVTM, ANQGSEA. The CDR3 DNA is TGCAGCAGTAGCGGGAGAGGTACAAACAATGAGCAGTTCTTC. It yields the protein CSSSGRGTNNEQFF.

The rearrangement joins TRBV13 to TRBJ2-3, with a tentative D call TRBD2 (6 bases). This CDR3 comprises 15 residues. Trimming left V 6 bases short and J 3 bases short, with 16 bases between. Germline V gene sequence: CDR1 PRHDT, CDR2 FYEKMQ (reference sequence). CDR3 amino acids: CASSFRDAGTDTQYF. CDR3 nucleotides: TGTGCCAGCAGTTTCCGGGACGCGGGGACAGATACGCAGTATTTT.

V and J are TRBV24-1 and TRBJ2-1; D is unresolved. V gave up 2 bases and J gave up 7 bases, with 5 bases separating them. Germline lookup yields CDR1 KGHDR and CDR2 SFDVKD. CDR3 length: 12 residues. The CDR3 sequence: CATSDWGNEQFF. The CDR3 nucleotides are TGTGCCACCAGTGATTGGGGAAATGAGCAGTTCTTC.

V usage is TRBV5-6 and J usage is TRBJ2-7, with D perhaps TRBD1 (6 bases). Germline CDR1 reads SGHDT; CDR2 reads YYEEEE. This CDR3 is built from 16 residues. V lost 1 base and J 5 bases, leaving 19 bases between the germline ends. This CDR3 is CASSLFLGTLVNEQYF. CDR3 DNA sequence: TGTGCCAGCAGCTTGTTTTTGGGGACACTAGTAAACGAGCAGTACTTC.

This sequence joins TRBV28 and TRBJ1-2, with unresolved D. Deletions cut 6 bases from V and 8 bases from J, with 19 bases between. The CDR3 is 14 residues long. The germline V gene encodes CDR1 MDHEN and CDR2 SYDVKM. The CDR3 region has the DNA TGTGCCAGCAGCCCGCCTATGGATTCACGGGGCTACACCTTC. Translating it yields CASSPPMDSRGYTF.

The chain joins TRBV9 to TRBJ1-1; unclear D gene. This CDR3 contains 14 residues. Germline V lookup: CDR1 SGDLS, CDR2 YYNGEE. Trimming removed 3 bases at V and 6 bases at J, with 15 bases between. For the CDR3, the DNA is TGTGCCAGCAGCGCTCTTACACCTCGGGCTGAAGCTTTCTTT. Its translation is CASSALTPRAEAFF. The full variable domain, completed using reference TRBV9 and TRBJ1-1, is DSGVTQTPKHLITATGQRVTLRCSPRSGDLSVYWYQQSLDQGLQFLIQYYNGEERAKGNILERFSAQQFPDLHSELNLSSLELGDSALYFCASSALTPRAEAFFGQGTRLTVV.

This chain links TRBV2 with TRBJ2-3; unclear D gene. V was pared by 8 bases and J by 8 bases, with 17 bases between. This CDR3 has 13 amino acids. Germline V gives CDR1 SNHLY, CDR2 FYNNEI. CDR3: CASFVSDRSTQYF. CDR3 in DNA: TGTGCCAGCTTTGTTTCCGACCGAAGTACGCAGTATTTT.

This chain links TRBV7-3 with TRBJ1-2; TRBD1 matches 8 bases. Germline V gene data show CDR1 as SGHTA and CDR2 as FQGTGA. There are 16 residues in the CDR3. V dropped 3 bases and J dropped 8; count of bases not matched to a gene: 14. The CDR3 spells CASSFLADRGISGYTF. The CDR3 region has the DNA TGTGCCAGCAGCTTTTTGGCCGACAGGGGCATCTCGGGCTACACCTTC.

As DNA, the CDR3 is TGTGCCAGCAGCGCCCCCCTAGCGAGTAGCTCCTACAATGAGCAGTTCTTC. Its translation: CASSAPLASSSYNEQFF. The chain joins TRBV9 to TRBJ2-1, with D perhaps TRBD2 (6 bases). The CDR3 is 17 amino acids. In germline, CDR1 is SGDLS, CDR2 YYNGEE. The ends were cut back, 3 bases at V and 0 bases at J, with 16 bases in the middle. Together with reference TRBV9 and TRBJ2-1, the CDR3 gives the full variable domain: DSGVTQTPKHLITATGQRVTLRCSPRSGDLSVYWYQQSLDQGLQFLIQYYNGEERAKGNILERFSAQQFPDLHSELNLSSLELGDSALYFCASSAPLASSSYNEQFFGPGTRLTVL.

The J gene is TRBJ2-7, the V gene TRBV18; 11 nucleotides agree with TRBD1. The V and J ends lost 3 bases and 2 bases, in that order; junction bases with no gene match: 15. Germline V gene lookup returns CDR1 KGHSH and CDR2 LQKENI. This CDR3 is 19 amino acids long. The CDR3 here is CASSPRSQDRGRNTYEQYF. The CDR3 DNA reads as TGTGCCAGCTCACCTCGAAGCCAGGACAGGGGGCGCAATACCTACGAGCAGTACTTC.

V usage is TRBV3-1 (or the pseudogene TRBV3-2) and J usage is TRBJ1-1; perhaps TRBD1 as D (5 bases). Germline CDR1 is LGHDT and CDR2 is YNNKEL (reference sequence). V gave up 4 bases and J gave up 1 base, with 10 bases separating them. The CDR3 totals 14 residues. The CDR3 DNA reads as TGTGCCAGCAGCCCGACGGGGGGGAACACTGAAGCTTTCTTT. Its protein product is CASSPTGGNTEAFF.

This chain joins TRBV28 and TRBJ2-6, with D uncertain. Trimming pared 5 bases from V and 0 bases from J, leaving 8 bases between. This CDR3 has 15 amino acids. CDR1 is MDHEN, CDR2 SYDVKM, per germline. DNA of the CDR3: TGTGCCAGCAGTCAGGTTCGCTCTGGGGCCAACGTCCTGACTTTC. Its protein is CASSQVRSGANVLTF.

V is TRBV3-1 (or the pseudogene TRBV3-2) and J is TRBJ2-7; TRBD2 matches 11 bases. The V and J ends lost 5 bases and 1 base, in that order; junction bases with no gene match: 10. The CDR3 runs 17 residues. Germline loops: CDR1 LGHDT, CDR2 YNNKEL (reference sequence). CDR3 nucleotide sequence: TGTGCCAGCAGCTTCCAGTTCCTAGCGGGAGGTTCCTACGAGCAGTACTTC. It translates to CASSFQFLAGGSYEQYF.

This chain links TRBV3-1 (or the pseudogene TRBV3-2) with TRBJ2-3; D not resolved. The ends were cut back, 1 base at V and 5 bases at J, with 7 bases in the middle. Germline-derived CDR1 and CDR2 are LGHDT and YNNKEL (reference sequence). The CDR3 runs to 13 residues. This CDR3 reads CASSQGVLDTQYF. The CDR3 region has the DNA TGTGCCAGCAGCCAAGGGGTCCTAGATACGCAGTATTTT.

The chain has TRBV3-1 (or the pseudogene TRBV3-2) and TRBJ1-4; D may be TRBD1 (6 bases). CDR1 and CDR2 from the germline V gene are LGHDT and YNNKEL (reference sequence). Trimming cost V 2 bases and J 6 bases, with 16 bases left between them. CDR3 size: 16 residues. The CDR3 nucleotides are TGTGCCAGCAGCCAAACGCCGTGGGCAGGGGATGAAAAACTGTTTTTT. It specifies CASSQTPWAGDEKLFF.

The V and J genes are TRBV15 and TRBJ2-7; 12 bases are shared with TRBD1. The CDR3 is 15 amino acids. Germline V CDR1 and CDR2: LNHNV, YYDKDF (reference sequence). CDR3 sequence reads: CATSRDFGTGGPVKV. In nucleotides, the CDR3 is TGTGCCACCAGCAGAGATTTCGGGACAGGGGGCCCGGTCAAGGTC.

This clone was detected only once. V gene TRBV4-1 combines with J gene TRBJ2-1, with 11 bases fitting TRBD1. The V gene's germline CDR1 is MGHRA and CDR2 YSYEKL. The CDR3 has 15 amino acids. Trimming took 5 bases from V and 4 from J; bases not matched to a gene: 4. The CDR3 DNA follows: TGCGCCAGCAGCGAACGGGACAGGGGGTACAATGAGCAGTTCTTC. It yields the protein CASSERDRGYNEQFF.

This clone appeared once. J is TRBJ2-4 and V is TRBV25-1; D is uncertain. Germline assignment: CDR1 MGHDK and CDR2 SYGVNS. The CDR3 spans 13 residues. Deletions cut 4 bases from V and 0 bases from J, with 4 bases between. The CDR3 DNA reads as TGTGCCAGCAGTGTGGGAGCCAAAAACATTCAGTACTTC. This sequence encodes CASSVGAKNIQYF.

The V call is TRBV21-1, the J call TRBJ1-1. TRBV21-1 is annotated as a pseudogene. The CDR3 runs to 18 residues. The CDR3 DNA is TGTGCCAGCAGCAAAGAAACATCCTACCCCAGCGGGGACACTGAAGCTTTCTTT. Amino acids: CASSKETSYPSGDTEAFF.

The chain recombines TRBV14 with TRBJ2-4; 12 positions match TRBD2. V lost 4 bases and J lost 0; bases outside the gene matches: 1. CDR1 is SGHDN and CDR2 is FVKESK in the germline V gene. The CDR3 totals 16 residues. This CDR3 reads CASSRTSGIAKNIQYF. CDR3 in DNA: TGTGCCAGCAGCCGGACTAGCGGGATAGCCAAAAACATTCAGTACTTC.

The chain employs TRBV20-1 and TRBJ1-4; D may be TRBD1 (5 bases). Trimming took off 6 bases at V and 8 bases at J, with 10 bases between the two ends. This CDR3 is built from 11 residues. Germline CDR1 DFQATT, CDR2 SNEGSKA (reference sequence). CDR3 residues: CSAAYREKLFF. The CDR3 nucleotides are TGCAGTGCCGCTTACAGGGAAAAACTGTTTTTT.

The rearrangement uses TRBV4-1 and TRBJ1-2; TRBD1 might be the D (5 bases). CDR3 length: 15 amino acids. Trimming pared 0 bases from V and 0 bases from J, leaving 8 bases between. Germline CDR1 and CDR2: MGHRA and YSYEKL. CDR3 DNA: TGCGCCAGCAGCCAAGAAGGGACTCCTAACTATGGCTACACCTTC. Its translation is CASSQEGTPNYGYTF.

The chain couples TRBV7-8 to TRBJ2-7; no reliable D call. The CDR3 is made up of 11 amino acids. V was trimmed by 7 bases and J by 6 bases, leaving 10 bases between them. Per germline, CDR1 SGHVS and CDR2 FQNEAQ. The CDR3: CASTSVGEQYF. The CDR3 DNA reads as TGTGCCAGCACCTCGGTCGGCGAGCAGTACTTC.

The V gene is TRBV5-4, the J gene TRBJ2-7; 7 positions agree with TRBD2. Unmatched junction bases numbered 6, after V lost 4 bases and J lost 5 bases. Germline loops: CDR1 SGHNT, CDR2 YYREEE (reference sequence). The CDR3 has 13 residues. CDR3 nucleotide sequence: TGTGCCAGCAGCCCCGAAACTAGCGACGAGCAGTACTTC. Its translation is CASSPETSDEQYF.

The chain uses TRBV23-1 and TRBJ2-7; the D is unclear. TRBV23-1 is assigned to the ORF class and has an uncertain function. This CDR3 is built from 11 residues. V was cut by 6 bases and J by 4 bases, with 7 bases left in between. CDR3 in DNA: TGCGCCAGCAGGGTCCCTTACGAGCAGTACTTC. This sequence encodes CASRVPYEQYF.